This TCR beta chain derives from a study of blood T cell repertoires in COVID-19. This clone came up a few times. V lost 8 bases and J lost 6, with 16 bases in between. The germline V gene encodes CDR1 SNHLY and CDR2 FYNNEI. The CDR3 runs to 13 residues. Clones were read by immunoSEQ multiplex PCR, and TCRdb kept only the in-frame ones, dropping some. The table shows 400,000 to 550,000 clones, with approximately 90% occurring only once. The rearrangement links TRBV2 to TRBJ1-1, with D possibly matching TRBD1 (5 bases). The sequenced sample was peripheral blood. The receptor was derived from a woman aged 25-40 years with acute or convalescent COVID-19. CDR3 bases: TGTGCCAGCGGAAGCTTCCTAGGGGCTGAAGCTTTCTTT. Encoded protein: CASGSFLGAEAFF.